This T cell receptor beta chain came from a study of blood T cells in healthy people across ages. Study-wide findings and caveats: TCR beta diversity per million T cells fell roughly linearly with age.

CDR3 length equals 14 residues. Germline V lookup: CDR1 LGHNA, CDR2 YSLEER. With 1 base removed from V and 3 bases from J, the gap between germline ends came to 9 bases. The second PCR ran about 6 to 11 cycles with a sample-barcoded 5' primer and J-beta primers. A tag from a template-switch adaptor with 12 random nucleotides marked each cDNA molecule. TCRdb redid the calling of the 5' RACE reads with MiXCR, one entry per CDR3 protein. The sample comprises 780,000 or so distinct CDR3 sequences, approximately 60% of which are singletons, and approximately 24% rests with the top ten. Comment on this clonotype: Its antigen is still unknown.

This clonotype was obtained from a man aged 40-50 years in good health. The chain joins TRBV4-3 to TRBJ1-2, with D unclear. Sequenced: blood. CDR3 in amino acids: CASSQGYRDYGYTF. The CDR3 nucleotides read TGCGCCAGCAGCCAAGGTTATAGGGACTATGGCTACACCTTC.